This T cell receptor beta chain was identified in a study of persistence of HIV-infected CD4 T cells. Study details: Median time on suppressive ART was seven to nine years.

CDR1 is MNHNS and CDR2 is SASEGT in the germline V gene. V was pared by 2 bases and J by 2 bases, with 12 bases of the junction left unmatched. The CDR3 contains 18 residues. Overall study results and limits: Degenerate expanded CDR3beta sequences were enriched among CMV- and Gag-responding cells. TCRbeta richness was lower in CMV- and Gag-responding cells than in anti-CD3/anti-CD28-responding cells.

The libraries were made with immunoSEQ version 4 in survey mode. TCRdb keeps only in-frame clones here, not all; method: immunoSEQ multiplex PCR. The sample yields tens of thousands of clones, approximately 80% seen once. Cells were stimulated with overlapping HIV-1 Gag 15-mer peptides. Memory cells lacking CD40L and CD69 with high CD45RO were sorted. PBMCs were depleted of CD8+ T cells before stimulation. As concerns this clone: Its antigen is still unknown.

The sequences come from CD4+ T cells sorted from PBMCs after roughly 17-hour stimulation, collected from a patient who received antiretroviral therapy. The source is an adult woman with HIV who was CMV-seropositive. The chain carries TRBV6-1 and TRBJ2-5, with 9 bases fitting TRBD2. In DNA, the CDR3 is TGTGCCAGCAGTGAAAGCCTAGCGGGATCCGCAGCACAAGAGACCCAGTACTTC. This translates into CASSESLAGSAAQETQYF.